This entry lists 7 T cell receptor beta chains sequenced from one sample in a study of blood T cell repertoires in COVID-19. Libraries were prepared by immunoSEQ multiplex PCR; TCRdb keeps only in-frame clonotypes and omits some of them. The data show about 160,000 clones, about 87% seen once. The source material was peripheral blood. The source of these receptors is a woman aged 60 to 75 who had recovered from COVID-19.

This chain connects TRBV9 to TRBJ2-5, with D possibly being TRBD2 (6 bases). The germline V gene encodes CDR1 SGDLS and CDR2 YYNGEE. The CDR3 is 15 residues long. Trimming took 0 bases from V and 5 from J, leaving 14 bases between them. This CDR3 is CASSVGGRAGETQYF. For the CDR3, the DNA is TGTGCCAGCAGCGTAGGAGGCAGGGCGGGGGAGACCCAGTACTTC. Combining the CDR3 with reference TRBV9 and TRBJ2-5 gives the whole variable domain DSGVTQTPKHLITATGQRVTLRCSPRSGDLSVYWYQQSLDQGLQFLIQYYNGEERAKGNILERFSAQQFPDLHSELNLSSLELGDSALYFCASSVGGRAGETQYFGPGTRLLVL.

J is TRBJ1-2 and V is TRBV5-4, with D unclear. Trimming shortened V by 0 bases and J by 4 bases, and 13 bases separated the two germline ends. The CDR3 sequence is 15 residues long. CDR1 SGHNT and CDR2 YYREEE come from the germline V gene (reference sequence). The CDR3 loop reads CASSLDRNYPYGYTF. DNA of the CDR3: TGTGCCAGCAGCTTGGACCGTAACTACCCCTATGGCTACACCTTC.

V is TRBV19 and J is TRBJ1-2; no definite D call. This CDR3 has 14 residues. V was pared by 6 bases and J by 4 bases, with 15 bases between. CDR1 is LNHDA and CDR2 is SQIVND in the germline V gene (reference sequence). The CDR3 protein is CASRGEPISYGYTF. CDR3 nucleotide sequence: TGTGCCAGTAGGGGAGAGCCTATTTCCTATGGCTACACCTTC. The full variable domain, with the rest looked up from reference TRBV19 and TRBJ1-2, is DGGITQSPKYLFRKEGQNVTLSCEQNLNHDAMYWYRQDPGQGLRLIYYSQIVNDFQKGDIAEGYSVSREKKESFPLTVTSAQKNPTAFYLCASRGEPISYGYTFGSGTRLTVV.

This clone has a count of ten or more. The chain uses TRBV7-8 and TRBJ1-5; D possibly corresponds to TRBD1 (6 bases). With 4 bases removed from V and 0 bases from J, the gap between germline ends came to 10 bases. This CDR3 has 15 residues. Germline CDR1 SGHVS, CDR2 FQNEAQ. CDR3 residues: CASSSGQFSNQPQHF. The CDR3 DNA sequence: TGTGCCAGCAGCTCTGGACAGTTTAGCAATCAGCCCCAGCATTTT.

The V call is TRBV2, the J call TRBJ1-1; 7 bases are a match to TRBD1. This CDR3 spans 12 amino acids. Germline V gene sequence: CDR1 SNHLY, CDR2 FYNNEI. V lost 6 bases and J lost 7; bases outside the gene matches: 5. CDR3 in DNA: TGTGCCAGCAGCGGCAGGGGGAATGAAGCTTTCTTT. This sequence encodes CASSGRGNEAFF.

The rearrangement links TRBV5-1 to TRBJ2-5; TRBD2 is a possible D gene (5 bases). The germline V and J ends were trimmed by 6 bases and 5 bases, with 17 bases remaining between them. The CDR3 extends over 14 amino acids. CDR1 and CDR2 (germline): SGHRS, YFSETQ. CDR3 coding DNA: TGCGCCAGCACCCTAGAGGGTATGAGCGAGACCCAGTACTTC. This encodes CASTLEGMSETQYF.

The V call is TRBV19, the J call TRBJ2-7; TRBD1 agrees at 7 bases. V lost 4 bases and J lost 3; bases outside the gene matches: 9. The CDR3 loop spans 15 amino acids. Germline assignment: CDR1 LNHDA and CDR2 SQIVND (reference sequence). The DNA for the CDR3 is TGTGCCAGTAGTACCGAGACAGGGAATCGCTACGAGCAGTACTTC. Its protein is CASSTETGNRYEQYF.